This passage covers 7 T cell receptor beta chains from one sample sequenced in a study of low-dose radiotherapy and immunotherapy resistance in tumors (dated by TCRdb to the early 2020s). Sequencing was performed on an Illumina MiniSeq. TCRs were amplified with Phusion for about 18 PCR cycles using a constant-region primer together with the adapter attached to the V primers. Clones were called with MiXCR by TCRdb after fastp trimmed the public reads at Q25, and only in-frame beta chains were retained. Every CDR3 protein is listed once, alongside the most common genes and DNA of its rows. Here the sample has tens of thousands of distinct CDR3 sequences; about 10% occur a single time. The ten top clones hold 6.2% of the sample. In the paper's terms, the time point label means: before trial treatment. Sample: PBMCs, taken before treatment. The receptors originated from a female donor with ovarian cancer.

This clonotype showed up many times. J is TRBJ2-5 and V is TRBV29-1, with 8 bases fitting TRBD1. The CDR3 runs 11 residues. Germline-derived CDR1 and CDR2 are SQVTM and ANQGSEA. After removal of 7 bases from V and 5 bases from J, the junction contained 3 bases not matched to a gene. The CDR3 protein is CSERTGETQYF. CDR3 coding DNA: TGCAGCGAAAGGACAGGGGAGACCCAGTACTTC. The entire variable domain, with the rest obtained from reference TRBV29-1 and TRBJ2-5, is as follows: SAVISQKPSRDICQRGTSLTIQCQVDSQVTMMFWYRQQPGQSLTLIATANQGSEATYESGFVIDKFPISRPNLTFSTLTVSNMSPEDSSIYLCSERTGETQYFGPGTRLLVL.

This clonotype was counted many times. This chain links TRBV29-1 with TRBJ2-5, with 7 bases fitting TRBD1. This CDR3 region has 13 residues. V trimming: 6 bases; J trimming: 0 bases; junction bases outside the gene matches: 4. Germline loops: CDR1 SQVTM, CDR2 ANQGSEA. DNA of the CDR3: TGCAGCGTCGCACAGGGGAACCAAGAGACCCAGTACTTC. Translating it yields CSVAQGNQETQYF.

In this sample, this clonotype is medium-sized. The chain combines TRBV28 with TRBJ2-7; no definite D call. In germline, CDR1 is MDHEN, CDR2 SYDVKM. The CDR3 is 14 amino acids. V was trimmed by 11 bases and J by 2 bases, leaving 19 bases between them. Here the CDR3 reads CACRSRSPTYEQYF. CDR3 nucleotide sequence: TGTGCCTGTCGATCGCGGTCGCCGACCTACGAGCAGTACTTC.

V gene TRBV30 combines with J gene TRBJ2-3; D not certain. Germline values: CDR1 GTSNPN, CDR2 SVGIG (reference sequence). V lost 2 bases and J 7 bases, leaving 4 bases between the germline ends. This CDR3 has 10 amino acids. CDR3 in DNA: TGTGCCTGGAGTCTCTATACGCAGTATTTT. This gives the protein CAWSLYTQYF.

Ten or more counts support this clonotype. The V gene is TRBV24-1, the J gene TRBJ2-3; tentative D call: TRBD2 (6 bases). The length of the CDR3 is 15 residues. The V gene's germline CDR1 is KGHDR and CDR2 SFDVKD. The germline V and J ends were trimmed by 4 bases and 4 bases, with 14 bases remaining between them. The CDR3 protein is CATSDGGGSADTQYF. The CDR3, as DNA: TGTGCCACCAGTGACGGAGGAGGGAGTGCAGATACGCAGTATTTT.

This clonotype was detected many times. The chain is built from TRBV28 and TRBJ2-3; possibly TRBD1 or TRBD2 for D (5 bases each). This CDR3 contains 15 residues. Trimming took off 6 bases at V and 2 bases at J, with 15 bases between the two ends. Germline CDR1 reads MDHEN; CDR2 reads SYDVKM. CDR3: CASSPGAVDTDTQYF. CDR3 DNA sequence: TGTGCCAGCAGCCCCGGGGCGGTCGACACAGATACGCAGTATTTT.

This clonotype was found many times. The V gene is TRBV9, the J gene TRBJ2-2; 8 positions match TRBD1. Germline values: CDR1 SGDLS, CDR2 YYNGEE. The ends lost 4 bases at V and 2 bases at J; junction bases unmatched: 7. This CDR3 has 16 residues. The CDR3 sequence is CASSIQDRANTGELFF. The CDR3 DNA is TGTGCCAGCAGCATCCAGGACAGGGCTAACACCGGGGAGCTGTTTTTT.